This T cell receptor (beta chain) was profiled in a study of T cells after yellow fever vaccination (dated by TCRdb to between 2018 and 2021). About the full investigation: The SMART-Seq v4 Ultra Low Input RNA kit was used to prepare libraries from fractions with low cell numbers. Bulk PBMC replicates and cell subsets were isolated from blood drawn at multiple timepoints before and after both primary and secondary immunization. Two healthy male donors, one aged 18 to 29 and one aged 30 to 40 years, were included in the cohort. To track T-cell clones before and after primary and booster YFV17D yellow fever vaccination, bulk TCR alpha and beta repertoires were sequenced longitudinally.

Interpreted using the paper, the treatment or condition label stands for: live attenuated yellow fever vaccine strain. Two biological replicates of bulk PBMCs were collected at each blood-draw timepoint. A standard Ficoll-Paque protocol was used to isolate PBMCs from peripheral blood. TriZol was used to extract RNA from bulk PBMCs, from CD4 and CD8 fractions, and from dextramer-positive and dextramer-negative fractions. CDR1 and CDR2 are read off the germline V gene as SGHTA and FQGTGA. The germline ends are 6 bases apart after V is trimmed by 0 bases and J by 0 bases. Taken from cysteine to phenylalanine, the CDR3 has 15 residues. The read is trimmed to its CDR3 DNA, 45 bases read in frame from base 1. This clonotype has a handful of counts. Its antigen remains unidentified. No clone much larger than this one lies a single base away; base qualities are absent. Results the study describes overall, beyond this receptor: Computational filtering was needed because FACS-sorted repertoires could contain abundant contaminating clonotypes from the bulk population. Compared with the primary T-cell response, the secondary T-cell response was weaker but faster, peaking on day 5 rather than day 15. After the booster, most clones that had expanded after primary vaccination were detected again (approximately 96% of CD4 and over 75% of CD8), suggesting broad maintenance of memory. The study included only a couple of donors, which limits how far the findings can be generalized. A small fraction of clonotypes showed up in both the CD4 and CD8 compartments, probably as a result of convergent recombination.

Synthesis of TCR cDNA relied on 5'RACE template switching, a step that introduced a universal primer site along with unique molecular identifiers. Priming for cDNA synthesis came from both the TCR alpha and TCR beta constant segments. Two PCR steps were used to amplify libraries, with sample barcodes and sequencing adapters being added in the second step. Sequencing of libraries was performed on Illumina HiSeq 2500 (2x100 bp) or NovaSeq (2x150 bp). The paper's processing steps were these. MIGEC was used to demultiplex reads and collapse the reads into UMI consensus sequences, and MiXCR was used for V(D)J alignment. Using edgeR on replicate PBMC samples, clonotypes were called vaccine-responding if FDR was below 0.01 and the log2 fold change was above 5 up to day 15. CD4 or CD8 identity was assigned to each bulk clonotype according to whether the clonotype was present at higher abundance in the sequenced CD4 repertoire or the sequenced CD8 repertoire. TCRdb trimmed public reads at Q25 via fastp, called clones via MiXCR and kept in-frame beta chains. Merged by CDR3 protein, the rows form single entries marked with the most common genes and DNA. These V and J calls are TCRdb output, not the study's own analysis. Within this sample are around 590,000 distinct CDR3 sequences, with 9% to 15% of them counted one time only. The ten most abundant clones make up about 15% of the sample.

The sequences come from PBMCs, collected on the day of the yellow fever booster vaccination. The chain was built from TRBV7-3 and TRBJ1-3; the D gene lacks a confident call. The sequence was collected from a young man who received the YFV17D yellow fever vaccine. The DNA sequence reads TGTGCCAGCAGCTTAACTCCGGACTCTGGAAACACCATATATTTT. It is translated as CASSLTPDSGNTIYF. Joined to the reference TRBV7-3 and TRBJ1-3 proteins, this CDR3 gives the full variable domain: GAGVSQTPSNKVTEKGKYVELRCDPISGHTALYWYRQSLGQGPEFLIYFQGTGAADDSGLPNDRFFAVRPEGSVSTLKIQRTERGDSAVYLCASSLTPDSGNTIYFGEGSWLTVV.